What follows is one TCR beta chain and its context. The antigen is not known. The data stem from a study of radiotherapy plus CTLA-4 blockade in lung cancer. Patients with chemo-refractory metastatic non-small-cell lung cancer received focal radiation plus CTLA-4 blockade with ipilimumab. Study outcomes and limitations: Response, reportedly, was best predicted by interferon-beta along with early blood T cell clone dynamics. Some TCR clones had been derived from tumors. These clones expanded in peripheral blood after radiotherapy plus ipilimumab.

J gave up 2 bases and V 6 bases, and 8 bases lay outside the gene matches. Germline-derived CDR1 and CDR2 are MDHEN and SYDVKM. This CDR3 region has 17 residues. TCRdb keeps only in-frame clones here, not all; method: immunoSEQ multiplex PCR. The table shows 25,000 to 30,000 clones, with over 70% occurring only once. The origin of this receptor is a human donor with non-small cell lung cancer that progressed on radiotherapy plus ipilimumab. This sequence joins TRBV28 and TRBJ2-3, with 13 bases lining up with TRBD2. The material was peripheral blood, obtained from a patient treated with radiotherapy plus ipilimumab. The DNA of the CDR3 is TGTGCCAGCAGGGCTCGGACTAGCGGGAGCCCCACAGATACGCAGTATTTT. Encoded protein: CASRARTSGSPTDTQYF.